These 21 T cell receptor beta chains share one sample of origin, sequenced in a study of blood T cells in healthy people across ages. Together with a sample-barcoded 5' primer, a J-beta primer mix was included in a second PCR lasting about 6 to 11 cycles. MiXCR, run by TCRdb on the 5' RACE reads, gives a single entry per CDR3 protein. The sample has more than 600,000 distinct CDR3 sequences, around a quarter seen once. The sample was also reused in another study, on T cells of mothers and their children.

The sample consisted of blood. These receptors originate from a boy between 10 and 17 years old in good health.

The V call is TRBV5-6, the J call TRBJ1-6; 10 bases agree with TRBD1. This CDR3 is built from 14 residues. CDR1 is SGHDT and CDR2 is YYEEEE in the germline V gene. V shed 5 bases, J shed 9 bases, and the junction held 5 bases outside the gene matches. Here the CDR3 reads CASRTGGFGSPLHF. CDR3 in DNA: TGTGCCAGCAGGACAGGGGGCTTCGGTTCACCCCTCCACTTT. Using reference TRBV5-6 and TRBJ1-6 for the parts outside the CDR3, the full variable domain is DAGVTQSPTHLIKTRGQQVTLRCSPKSGHDTVSWYQQALGQGPQFIFQYYEEEERQRGNFPDRFSGHQFPNYSSELNVNALLLGDSALYLCASRTGGFGSPLHFGNGTRLTVT.

The chain has TRBV20-1 and TRBJ2-7; D may be TRBD1 (6 bases). The V and J ends lost 5 bases and 1 base respectively, with 9 bases between them. Germline V gene data show CDR1 as DFQATT and CDR2 as SNEGSKA (reference sequence). The CDR3 has 12 amino acids. CDR3 loop: CSAPTGSYEQYF. The CDR3 DNA reads as TGCAGTGCTCCGACAGGATCCTACGAGCAGTACTTC.

This clonotype was seen a few times. The V gene is TRBV7-2, the J gene TRBJ1-4; tentatively, D is TRBD1 (5 bases). V lost 5 bases and J lost 7, with 17 bases in between. CDR1 and CDR2 from the germline V gene are SGHTA and FQGNSA. The CDR3 contains 15 residues. CDR3 coding DNA: TGTGCCAGCAGCCGATATGGAGGGGTTGGTGAAAAACTGTTTTTT. Translation: CASSRYGGVGEKLFF.

The V gene is TRBV11-2, the J gene TRBJ2-3; 8 positions match TRBD2. The germline CDR1 and CDR2 sequences are SGHAT and FQNNGV. J gave up 0 bases and V 5 bases, and 4 bases lay outside the gene matches. The CDR3 has 15 residues. Written as DNA, the CDR3 is TGTGCCAGCAGCCCTGCGGGAGGCAGCACAGATACGCAGTATTTT. Its protein is CASSPAGGSTDTQYF. The whole variable domain, remainder taken from reference TRBV11-2 and TRBJ2-3, is EAGVAQSPRYKIIEKRQSVAFWCNPISGHATLYWYQQILGQGPKLLIQFQNNGVVDDSQLPKDRFSAERLKGVDSTLKIQPAKLEDSAVYLCASSPAGGSTDTQYFGPGTRLTVL.

V gene TRBV12-3 or TRBV12-4 combines with J gene TRBJ1-4, with 7 bases identical to TRBD1. Trimming at V came to 4 bases and at J to 10 bases, leaving 9 bases not matched to a gene. The CDR3 loop spans 14 amino acids. The DNA of the CDR3 is TGTGCCAGCAGTTCGGGACAGCCTGGGGGAAAACTGTTTTTT. This codes for CASSSGQPGGKLFF.

The chain carries TRBV7-9 and TRBJ2-2; D ambiguous. Germline assignment: CDR1 SEHNR and CDR2 FQNEAQ (reference sequence). This CDR3 has 14 residues. V lost 3 bases and J lost 7, with 12 bases in between. The CDR3 reads CASSFGPGDGELFF. CDR3 nucleotides: TGTGCCAGCAGCTTCGGGCCCGGTGACGGGGAGCTGTTTTTT.

The chain combines TRBV24-1 with TRBJ1-2; 7 bases map to TRBD1. This CDR3 region has 14 residues. Trimming at V came to 2 bases and at J to 6 bases, leaving 5 bases not matched to a gene. The germline gives CDR1 KGHDR, CDR2 SFDVKD. CDR3 loop: CATSDYRGAHGYTF. The CDR3 nucleotides are TGTGCCACCAGTGATTACAGGGGCGCCCATGGCTACACCTTC.

V gene TRBV7-9 combines with J gene TRBJ2-5; no definite D call. Germline CDR1 reads SEHNR; CDR2 reads FQNEAQ (reference sequence). V shed 5 bases and J shed 5 bases, with 15 bases lying between them. The CDR3 has 14 amino acids. The CDR3: CASSPSSVMETQYF. The CDR3, as DNA: TGTGCCAGCAGCCCAAGCTCGGTGATGGAGACCCAGTACTTC.

This clonotype was seen a few times. The chain recombines TRBV29-1 with TRBJ1-1; D is unresolved. Trimming shortened V by 7 bases and J by 2 bases, and 11 bases separated the two germline ends. The CDR3 is 12 amino acids. Looked up from germline, CDR1 is SQVTM and CDR2 is ANQGSEA. The CDR3 loop is CSAVGLNTEAFF. CDR3 DNA: TGCAGCGCGGTAGGGTTAAACACTGAAGCTTTCTTT.

This clonotype was detected a few times. The chain has TRBV20-1 and TRBJ2-7, with D maybe TRBD2 (6 bases). This CDR3 contains 13 residues. V was trimmed by 5 bases and J by 7 bases, leaving 18 bases between them. Germline V gene sequence: CDR1 DFQATT, CDR2 SNEGSKA (reference sequence). The CDR3 region is CSAPLTGRKEQYF. The CDR3 DNA reads as TGCAGTGCTCCCCTGACTGGGAGGAAGGAGCAGTACTTC.

This chain uses TRBV4-3 with TRBJ2-1, with 11 bases identical to TRBD2. Germline CDR1 is LGHNA and CDR2 is YSLEER. The CDR3 length is 20 residues. V shed 3 bases, J shed 0 bases, and the junction held 13 bases outside the gene matches. CDR3 sequence (DNA): TGCGCCAGCAGCCACCCGGGACTAGCGGACTCCCTATCCTCCTACAATGAGCAGTTCTTC. It is translated as CASSHPGLADSLSSYNEQFF.

This clonotype was counted between two and nine times. CDR3: CASSDRGLWYEQYF. The CDR3 bases are TGTGCCAGCAGTGACAGGGGGCTATGGTACGAGCAGTACTTC. J is TRBJ2-5 and V is TRBV6-2 or TRBV6-3, with 10 bases aligning to TRBD1. The tail of the sequence fits TRBJ2-7 better, so the J call may be wrong. CDR3 length: 14 residues. Germline V gene data show CDR1 as MNHEY and CDR2 as SVGEGT.

The V gene is TRBV3-1, the J gene TRBJ2-5, with a tentative D call TRBD2 (5 bases). The DNA end is more similar to TRBJ2-7, so the J call may be wrong. The germline V gene encodes CDR1 LGHDT and CDR2 YNNKEL (reference sequence). The CDR3 is 12 residues long. The CDR3 spells CASSPGAGEQYF. DNA of the CDR3: TGTGCCAGCAGCCCCGGCGCGGGCGAGCAGTACTTC.

This chain uses TRBV9 with TRBJ1-4; 7 nucleotides align to TRBD1. The CDR3 has 15 amino acids. The ends lost 8 bases at V and 6 bases at J; junction bases unmatched: 13. Germline loops: CDR1 SGDLS, CDR2 YYNGEE. CDR3 bases: TGTGCCAGGAAAAGGGGGCGATTCGATTATGAAAAACTGTTTTTT. Its translation is CARKRGRFDYEKLFF.

This clonotype showed up just a few times. This chain connects TRBV27 to TRBJ2-1; D is unclear. CDR1 and CDR2 from the germline V gene are MNHEY and SMNVEV (reference sequence). V lost 5 bases to trimming and J lost 7 bases, with 15 bases between them. The CDR3 sequence is 14 residues long. CDR3 protein: CASSLYPQENEQFF. The CDR3 region has the DNA TGTGCCAGCAGTCTATACCCCCAGGAGAATGAGCAGTTCTTC.

This clonotype was found a few times. This chain joins TRBV20-1 and TRBJ2-1, with no clear D. Per germline, CDR1 DFQATT and CDR2 SNEGSKA (reference sequence). V gave up 5 bases and J gave up 7 bases, with 12 bases separating them. CDR3 size: 12 residues. The CDR3 loop is CSASEVGNEQFF. CDR3 sequence (DNA): TGCAGTGCTTCGGAAGTTGGGAATGAGCAGTTCTTC.

The chain combines TRBV27 with TRBJ2-2; maybe TRBD2 (6 bases). Per the germline V gene, CDR1 is MNHEY and CDR2 is SMNVEV (reference sequence). The CDR3 is 17 amino acids. The V gene lost 2 bases and the J gene lost 6 bases, with 19 bases spanning the gap. The CDR3 sequence: CASSLLILAAEPGELFF. For the CDR3, the DNA is TGTGCCAGCAGTTTACTGATACTAGCTGCGGAGCCCGGGGAGCTGTTTTTT.

The chain employs TRBV14 and TRBJ2-7, with 9 bases identical to TRBD2. Per the germline V gene, CDR1 is SGHDN and CDR2 is FVKESK. With 0 bases clipped from V and 2 bases from J, the junction kept 5 bases outside the gene matches. This CDR3 has 16 residues. This chain's CDR3 is CASSQDLLAGPYEQYF. The CDR3 DNA reads TGTGCCAGCAGCCAAGACTTACTAGCGGGCCCCTACGAGCAGTACTTC.

As concerns this clonotype: One end of the junction varies from germline; a read error may be responsible. This sequence joins TRBV7-9 and TRBJ1-4; D gene uncertain. The CDR3 contains 11 residues. CDR1 and CDR2 from the germline V gene are SEHNR and FQNEAQ (reference sequence). The CDR3 loop is CASTLVEKLFF. CDR3 in DNA: TGTGCCAGCACCTTAGTGGAAAAACTGTTTTTT.

This clonotype was found a few times. The chain has TRBV6-6 and TRBJ2-7, with TRBD1 identical over 7 bases. Germline CDR1 is MNHNY and CDR2 is SVGAGI (reference sequence). The CDR3 totals 13 residues. J was trimmed by 4 bases and V by 6 bases; bases with no gene match: 6. The CDR3 DNA reads as TGTGCCAGCAGCCATGACAGGGCATACGAGCAGTACTTC. Translating it yields CASSHDRAYEQYF.

The chain carries TRBV28 and TRBJ1-1, with a tentative D call TRBD1 (6 bases). The CDR3 covers 14 residues. V was pared by 6 bases and J by 6 bases, with 17 bases between. Germline lookup yields CDR1 MDHEN and CDR2 SYDVKM. CDR3 region: CASRGIQGWPEAFF. Written as DNA, the CDR3 is TGTGCCAGCAGGGGGATACAGGGTTGGCCTGAAGCTTTCTTT.